Below, one TCR beta chain is given with its context. Its antigen remains unidentified. The record originates from a study of cytotoxic CD8 clonotypes in ibrutinib-treated CLL. Across the whole study: IGHV unmutated fewer than 18; relapsed/refractory about a dozen; treatment-naive roughly 15. Averaging across samples gave 255,043 productive templates and about 94,000 productive rearrangements. Study-level points and caveats: Private clonotypes, not public ones, expanded at ibrutinib response.

Profiling relied on immunoSEQ multiplex PCR, and the TCRdb table lists in-frame clones only, not all of them. This table has approximately 42,000 clones, approximately 70% appearing once. Trimming cost V 0 bases and J 4 bases, with 9 bases left between them. Germline-derived CDR1 and CDR2 are SGHTA and FQGNSA. The CDR3 has 14 residues. This specimen was PBMCs, taken after 12 months of ibrutinib treatment. The chain couples TRBV7-2 to TRBJ2-5, with D perhaps assigned TRBD1 or TRBD2 (5 bases each). The receptor comes from a human donor with chronic lymphocytic leukemia. CDR3 loop: CASSLAGTVETQYF. The DNA for the CDR3 is TGTGCCAGCAGCTTAGCCGGGACGGTAGAGACCCAGTACTTC.